The 14 T cell receptor beta chains reported below all come from one sample, sequenced in a study of cytomegalovirus exposure and HLA in healthy donors. The primer mix had 60 Vbeta and 13 Jbeta primers. TCRdb keeps only in-frame clones here, not all; method: immunoSEQ multiplex PCR. The table shows roughly 45,000 clones, with about half occurring only once. The sequencing input was PBMCs. The receptor set was obtained from a man between 60 and 75 years old in good health and CMV-seronegative.

This rearrangement joins TRBV30 to TRBJ2-3; no clear D. This CDR3 comprises 13 residues. Germline CDR1 is GTSNPN and CDR2 is SVGIG (reference sequence). V lost 2 bases to trimming and J lost 3 bases, with 9 bases between them. CDR3 sequence reads: CAWSPGATDTQYF. In nucleotides, the CDR3 is TGTGCCTGGAGTCCTGGAGCAACAGATACGCAGTATTTT.

The chain links TRBV6-5 to TRBJ1-3; 7 bases are a match to TRBD1. Germline V gene data show CDR1 as MNHEY and CDR2 as SVGAGI. V trimming: 4 bases; J trimming: 0 bases; junction bases outside the gene matches: 3. The CDR3 runs 15 residues. CDR3 in amino acids: CASSSTGSSGNTIYF. DNA for the CDR3: TGTGCCAGCAGTTCGACAGGGAGCTCTGGAAACACCATATATTTT.

The sample holds one count of this clone. The rearrangement uses TRBV4-3 and TRBJ2-7; 8 bases align to TRBD1. This CDR3 region has 15 residues. In germline, CDR1 is LGHNA, CDR2 YSLEER. The V gene end was trimmed by 1 base and the J gene end by 5 bases; junction bases not matched to a gene: 7. CDR3 nucleotide sequence: TGCGCCAGCAGCCAAGGAACGGACAGGGTCCACGAGCAGTACTTC. As protein: CASSQGTDRVHEQYF.

The chain joins TRBV6-1 to TRBJ2-5; weak D call: TRBD2 (6 bases). CDR1 and CDR2 (germline): MNHNS, SASEGT. The CDR3 is 15 amino acids. V was cut by 6 bases and J by 5 bases, with 19 bases left in between. CDR3 amino acids: CASRDYSSLGETQYF. The CDR3, as DNA: TGTGCCAGCAGGGACTACAGTTCCCTAGGGGAGACCCAGTACTTC.

This sequence joins TRBV18 and TRBJ1-1; 7 nucleotides agree with TRBD1. CDR3 length: 15 residues. V shed 5 bases and J 4 bases; nucleotides not matched to a gene: 10. Germline V lookup: CDR1 KGHSH, CDR2 LQKENI. The CDR3 loop is CASSITGEGATEAFF. The CDR3 region has the DNA TGTGCCAGCTCAATCACAGGGGAAGGTGCCACTGAAGCTTTCTTT.

Here the CDR3 reads CASSVGGWGEEQYF. The CDR3 DNA is TGTGCCAGCAGCGTCGGCGGGTGGGGGGAGGAGCAGTACTTC. The chain joins TRBV9 to TRBJ2-7; the D gene is possibly TRBD2 (6 bases). This CDR3 is built from 14 residues. Germline V lookup: CDR1 SGDLS, CDR2 YYNGEE. V lost 2 bases and J 7 bases, leaving 16 bases between the germline ends. Full variable domain (outside the CDR3, taken from reference TRBV9 and TRBJ2-7): DSGVTQTPKHLITATGQRVTLRCSPRSGDLSVYWYQQSLDQGLQFLIQYYNGEERAKGNILERFSAQQFPDLHSELNLSSLELGDSALYFCASSVGGWGEEQYFGPGTRLTVT.

The genes are TRBV19 and TRBJ2-1; tentative D call: TRBD2 (5 bases). This CDR3 is 16 amino acids long. Looked up from germline, CDR1 is LNHDA and CDR2 is SQIVND (reference sequence). V lost 6 bases, J lost 7 bases, and 22 bases lay in between. The CDR3, as DNA: TGTGCCAGTAGCTGGGTAGGCACTAGATTGGGGAATGAGCAGTTCTTC. Translation: CASSWVGTRLGNEQFF.

The V call is TRBV6-5, the J call TRBJ1-2; TRBD1 agrees at 10 bases. Trimming cost V 2 bases and J 4 bases; bases outside gene matches: 7. The CDR3 is 16 amino acids. Germline values: CDR1 MNHEY, CDR2 SVGAGI. This CDR3 reads CASSYTRTGGSYGYTF. The DNA for the CDR3 is TGTGCCAGCAGTTACACCAGGACAGGGGGAAGCTATGGCTACACCTTC.

This clone was detected many times. The chain joins TRBV4-3 to TRBJ2-3, with 7 bases aligning to TRBD2. Germline V lookup: CDR1 LGHNA, CDR2 YSLEER. The CDR3 length is 16 residues. The V segment lost 5 bases and the J segment 4 bases; nucleotides outside the gene matches: 12. The CDR3 DNA follows: TGCGCCAGCAGCTACGGAGCTAGCGGAGAGGCAGATACGCAGTATTTT. It yields the protein CASSYGASGEADTQYF.

This clone was recorded only once. This chain links TRBV28 with TRBJ2-2; no clear D. The germline V gene has CDR1 MDHEN and CDR2 SYDVKM. V lost 7 bases to trimming and J lost 5 bases, with 8 bases between them. The CDR3 runs to 12 residues. CDR3 residues: CASTPLTGELFF. CDR3 nucleotides: TGTGCCAGCACTCCTTTAACCGGGGAGCTGTTTTTT.

This clone was observed a single time. V usage is TRBV5-1 and J usage is TRBJ2-4; D may be TRBD1 (6 bases). Trimming shortened V by 2 bases and J by 5 bases, and 8 bases separated the two germline ends. This CDR3 has 13 amino acids. Per germline, CDR1 SGHRS and CDR2 YFSETQ. The CDR3 loop reads CASSFNRENIQYF. The CDR3 bases are TGCGCCAGCAGCTTCAACAGGGAAAACATTCAGTACTTC.

The sample holds a few counts of this clone. The chain combines TRBV5-1 with TRBJ2-1; 8 bases line up with TRBD2. This CDR3 is built from 16 residues. Per the germline V gene, CDR1 is SGHRS and CDR2 is YFSETQ. The V and J ends lost 0 bases and 4 bases, in that order; junction bases with no gene match: 6. The CDR3 region has the DNA TGCGCCAGCAGCTTGGAACGGGCTAGCGGGTACAATGAGCAGTTCTTC. Its protein is CASSLERASGYNEQFF.

This rearrangement joins TRBV14 to TRBJ1-2; D perhaps matches TRBD1 (5 bases). The CDR3 is 13 residues long. The V end lost 2 bases, the J end lost 6 bases, and 10 bases lay between the germline ends. CDR1 is SGHDN and CDR2 is FVKESK in the germline V gene. CDR3 sequence (DNA): TGTGCCAGCAGCCAATCAGGGATCCATGGCTACACCTTC. It specifies CASSQSGIHGYTF.

The rearrangement uses TRBV5-1 and TRBJ2-1; D remains unclear. V lost 0 bases and J 2 bases, leaving 6 bases between the germline ends. The CDR3 contains 14 residues. Germline CDR1 and CDR2: SGHRS and YFSETQ. The CDR3 spells CASSLDQTYNEQFF. CDR3 nucleotides: TGCGCCAGCAGCTTGGATCAGACCTACAATGAGCAGTTCTTC.